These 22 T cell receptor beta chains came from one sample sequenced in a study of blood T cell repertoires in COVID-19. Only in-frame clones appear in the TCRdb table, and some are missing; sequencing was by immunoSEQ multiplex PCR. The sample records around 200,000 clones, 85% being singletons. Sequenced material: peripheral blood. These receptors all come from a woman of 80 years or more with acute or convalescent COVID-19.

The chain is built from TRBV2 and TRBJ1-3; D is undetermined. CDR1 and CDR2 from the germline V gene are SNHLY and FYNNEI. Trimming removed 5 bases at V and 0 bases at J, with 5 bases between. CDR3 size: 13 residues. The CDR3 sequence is CASSTPSGNTIYF. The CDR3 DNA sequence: TGTGCCAGCAGTACACCCTCTGGAAACACCATATATTTT.

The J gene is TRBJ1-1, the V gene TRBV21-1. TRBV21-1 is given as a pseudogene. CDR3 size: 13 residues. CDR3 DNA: TGTGCCTGGGTCCGGGAAAGGAACACTGAAGCTTTCTTT. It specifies CAWVRERNTEAFF.

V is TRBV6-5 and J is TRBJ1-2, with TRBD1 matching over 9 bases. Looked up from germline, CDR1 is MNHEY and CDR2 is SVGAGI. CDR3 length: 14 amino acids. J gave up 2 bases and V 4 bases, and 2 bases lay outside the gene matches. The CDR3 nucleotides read TGTGCCAGCAGTTGGACAGGGGTAAACTATGGCTACACCTTC. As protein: CASSWTGVNYGYTF.

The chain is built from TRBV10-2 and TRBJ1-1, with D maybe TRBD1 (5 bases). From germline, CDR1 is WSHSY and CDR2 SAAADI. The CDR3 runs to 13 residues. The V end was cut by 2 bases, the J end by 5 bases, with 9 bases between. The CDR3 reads CASSEVRGTEAFF. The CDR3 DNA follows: TGCGCCAGCAGTGAGGTACGGGGGACTGAAGCTTTCTTT.

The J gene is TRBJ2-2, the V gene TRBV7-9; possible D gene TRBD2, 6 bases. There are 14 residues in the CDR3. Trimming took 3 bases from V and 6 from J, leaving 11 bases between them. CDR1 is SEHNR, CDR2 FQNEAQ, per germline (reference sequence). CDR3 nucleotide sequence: TGTGCCAGCAGCTTCACTAGCTATTCCGGGGAGCTGTTTTTT. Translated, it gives CASSFTSYSGELFF. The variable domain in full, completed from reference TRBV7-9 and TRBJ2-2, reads DTGVSQNPRHKITKRGQNVTFRCDPISEHNRLYWYRQTLGQGPEFLTYFQNEAQLEKSRLLSDRFSAERPKGSFSTLEIQRTEQGDSAMYLCASSFTSYSGELFFGEGSRLTVL.

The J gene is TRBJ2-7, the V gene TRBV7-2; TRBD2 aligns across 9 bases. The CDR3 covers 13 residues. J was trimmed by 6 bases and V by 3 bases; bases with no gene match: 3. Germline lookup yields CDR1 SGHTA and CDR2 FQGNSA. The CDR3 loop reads CASSFGAGGEQYF. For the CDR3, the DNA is TGTGCCAGCAGCTTTGGAGCGGGAGGCGAGCAGTACTTC.

The CDR3 DNA is TGTGCCAGCAGCTTACTTCGCGTCTCTGAAGCTTTCTTT. As protein: CASSLLRVSEAFF. The chain is built from TRBV7-2 and TRBJ1-1; D gene ambiguous. Germline V gives CDR1 SGHTA, CDR2 FQGNSA. This CDR3 is built from 13 residues. Trimming took off 2 bases at V and 6 bases at J, with 10 bases between the two ends.

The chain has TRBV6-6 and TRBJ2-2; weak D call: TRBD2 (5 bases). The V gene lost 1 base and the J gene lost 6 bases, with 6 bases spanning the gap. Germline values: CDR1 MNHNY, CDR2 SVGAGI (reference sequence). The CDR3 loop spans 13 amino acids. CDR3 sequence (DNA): TGTGCCAGCAGTTACTGGCGGGCCGGGGAGCTGTTTTTT. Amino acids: CASSYWRAGELFF.

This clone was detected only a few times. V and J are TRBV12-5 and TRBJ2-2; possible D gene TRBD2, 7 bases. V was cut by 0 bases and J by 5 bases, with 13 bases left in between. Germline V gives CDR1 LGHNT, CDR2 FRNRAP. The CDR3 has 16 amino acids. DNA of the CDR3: TGTGCTAGTGGTTTGGTAGCGGGAAGGGGGACCGGGGAGCTGTTTTTT. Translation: CASGLVAGRGTGELFF.

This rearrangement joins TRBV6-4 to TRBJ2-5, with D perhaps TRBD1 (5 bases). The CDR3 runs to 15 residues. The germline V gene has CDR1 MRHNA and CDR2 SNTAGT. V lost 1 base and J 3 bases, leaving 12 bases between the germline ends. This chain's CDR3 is CASSDWGAREETQYF. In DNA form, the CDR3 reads TGTGCCAGCAGTGACTGGGGCGCTAGGGAAGAGACCCAGTACTTC.

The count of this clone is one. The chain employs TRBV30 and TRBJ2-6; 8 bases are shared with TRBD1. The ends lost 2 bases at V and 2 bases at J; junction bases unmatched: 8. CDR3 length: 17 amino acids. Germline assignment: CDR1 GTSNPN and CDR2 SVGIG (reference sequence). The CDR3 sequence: CAWSSGQGFAGANVLTF. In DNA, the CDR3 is TGTGCCTGGAGTAGTGGACAGGGTTTTGCTGGGGCCAACGTCCTGACTTTC.

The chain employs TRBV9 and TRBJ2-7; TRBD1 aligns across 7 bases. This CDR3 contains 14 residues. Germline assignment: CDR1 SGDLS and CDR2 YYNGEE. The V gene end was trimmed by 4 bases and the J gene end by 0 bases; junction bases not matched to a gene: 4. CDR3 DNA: TGTGCCAGCAGCTTCGGACAGGCCTCCTACGAGCAGTACTTC. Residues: CASSFGQASYEQYF.

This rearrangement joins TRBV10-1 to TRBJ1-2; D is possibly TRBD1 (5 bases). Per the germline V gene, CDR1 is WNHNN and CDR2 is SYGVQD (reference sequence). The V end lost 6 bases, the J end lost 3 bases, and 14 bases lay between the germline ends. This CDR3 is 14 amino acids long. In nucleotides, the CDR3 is TGCGCCAGCAGCTCCGGACACCGGGACTATGGCTACACCTTC. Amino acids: CASSSGHRDYGYTF.

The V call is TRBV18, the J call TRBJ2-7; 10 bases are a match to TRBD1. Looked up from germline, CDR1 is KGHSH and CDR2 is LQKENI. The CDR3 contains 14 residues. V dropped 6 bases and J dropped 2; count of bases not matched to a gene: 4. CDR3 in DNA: TGTGCCAGCTCTCTCGGGACAGGGGCCTACGAGCAGTACTTC. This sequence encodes CASSLGTGAYEQYF. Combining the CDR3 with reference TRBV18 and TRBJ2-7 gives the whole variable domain NAGVMQNPRHLVRRRGQEARLRCSPMKGHSHVYWYRQLPEEGLKFMVYLQKENIIDESGMPKERFSAEFPKEGPSILRIQQVVRGDSAAYFCASSLGTGAYEQYFGPGTRLTVT.

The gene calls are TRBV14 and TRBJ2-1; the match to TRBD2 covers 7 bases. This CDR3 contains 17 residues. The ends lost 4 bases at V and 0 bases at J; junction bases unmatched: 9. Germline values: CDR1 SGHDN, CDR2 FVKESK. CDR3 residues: CASSPLTSWSSYNEQFF. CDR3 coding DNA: TGTGCCAGCAGCCCCCTGACTAGCTGGAGCTCCTACAATGAGCAGTTCTTC. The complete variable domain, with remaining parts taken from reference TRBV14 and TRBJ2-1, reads EAGVTQFPSHSVIEKGQTVTLRCDPISGHDNLYWYRRVMGKEIKFLLHFVKESKQDESGMPNNRFLAERTGGTYSTLKVQPAELEDSGVYFCASSPLTSWSSYNEQFFGPGTRLTVL.

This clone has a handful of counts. The CDR3 region is CASSLVRGGRFYNEQFF. The CDR3 nucleotides read TGTGCCAGCAGCTTAGTAAGGGGGGGACGATTCTACAATGAGCAGTTCTTC. The rearrangement joins TRBV7-2 to TRBJ2-1; D may be TRBD2 (7 bases). This CDR3 contains 17 residues. The germline CDR1 and CDR2 sequences are SGHTA and FQGNSA. Trimming stripped 1 base from V and 3 bases from J, with 16 bases between.

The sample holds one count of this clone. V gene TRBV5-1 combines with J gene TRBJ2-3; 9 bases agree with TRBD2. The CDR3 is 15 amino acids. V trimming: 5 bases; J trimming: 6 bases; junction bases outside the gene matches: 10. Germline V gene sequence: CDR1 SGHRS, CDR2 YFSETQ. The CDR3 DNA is TGCGCCAGCAGATCAGCGGGAGGCGACGGGGATACGCAGTATTTT. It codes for CASRSAGGDGDTQYF.

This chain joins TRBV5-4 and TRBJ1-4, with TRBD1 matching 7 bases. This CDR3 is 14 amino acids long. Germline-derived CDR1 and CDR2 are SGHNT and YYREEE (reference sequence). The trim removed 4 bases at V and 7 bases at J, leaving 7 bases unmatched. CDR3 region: CASSKTGYGEKLFF. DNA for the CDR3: TGTGCCAGCAGCAAGACAGGGTACGGTGAAAAACTGTTTTTT.

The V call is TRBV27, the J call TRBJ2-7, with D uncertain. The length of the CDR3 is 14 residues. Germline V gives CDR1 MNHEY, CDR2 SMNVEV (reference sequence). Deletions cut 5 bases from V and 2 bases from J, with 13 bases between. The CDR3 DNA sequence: TGTGCCAGCAGTCCCCTCCAGAAGACCTACGAGCAGTACTTC. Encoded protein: CASSPLQKTYEQYF.

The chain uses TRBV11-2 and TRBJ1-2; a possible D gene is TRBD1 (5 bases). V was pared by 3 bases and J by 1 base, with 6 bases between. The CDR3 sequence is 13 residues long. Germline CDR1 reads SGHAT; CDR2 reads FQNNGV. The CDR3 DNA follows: TGTGCCAGCAGCTTTCAGGGTAACTATGGCTACACCTTC. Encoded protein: CASSFQGNYGYTF.

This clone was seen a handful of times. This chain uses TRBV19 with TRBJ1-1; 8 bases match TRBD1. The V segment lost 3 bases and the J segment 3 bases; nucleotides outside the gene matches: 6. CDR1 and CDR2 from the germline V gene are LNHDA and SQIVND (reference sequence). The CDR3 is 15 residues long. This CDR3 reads CASSIKFRGHTEAFF. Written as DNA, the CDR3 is TGTGCCAGTAGTATTAAATTCAGGGGGCACACTGAAGCTTTCTTT.

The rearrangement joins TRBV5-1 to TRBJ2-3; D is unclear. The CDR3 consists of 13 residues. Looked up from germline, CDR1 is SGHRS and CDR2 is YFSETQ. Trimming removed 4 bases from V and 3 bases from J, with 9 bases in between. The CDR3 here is CASSDGSTDTQYF. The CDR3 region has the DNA TGCGCCAGCAGCGATGGTAGTACAGATACGCAGTATTTT.